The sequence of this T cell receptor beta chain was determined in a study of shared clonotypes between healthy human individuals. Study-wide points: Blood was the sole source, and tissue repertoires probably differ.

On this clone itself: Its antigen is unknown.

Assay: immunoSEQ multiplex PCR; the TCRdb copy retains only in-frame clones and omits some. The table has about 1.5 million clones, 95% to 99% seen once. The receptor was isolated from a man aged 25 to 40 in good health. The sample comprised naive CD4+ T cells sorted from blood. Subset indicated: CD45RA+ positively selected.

CDR3 amino acids: CASSLANPTSPYDQPQHF. The CDR3 DNA sequence: TGTGCCAGCAGCTTGGCCAATCCGACAAGCCCCTATGATCAGCCCCAGCATTTT. This rearrangement joins TRBV5-5 to TRBJ1-5; D is unclear. Trimming took 0 bases from V and 5 from J, leaving 21 bases between them. Germline assignment: CDR1 SGHKS and CDR2 YYEKEE (reference sequence). CDR3 length equals 18 residues.